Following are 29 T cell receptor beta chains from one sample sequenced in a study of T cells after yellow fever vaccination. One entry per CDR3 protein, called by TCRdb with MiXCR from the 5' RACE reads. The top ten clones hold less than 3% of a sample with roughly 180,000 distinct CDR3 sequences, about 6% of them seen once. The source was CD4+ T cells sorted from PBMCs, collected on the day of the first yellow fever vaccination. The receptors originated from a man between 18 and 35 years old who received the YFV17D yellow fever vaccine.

CDR3 sequence (DNA): TGTGCCAGCAGCCAAGTCCGGATCCCCTCCTACAATGAGCAGTTCTTC. Protein product: CASSQVRIPSYNEQFF. The V and J genes are TRBV14 and TRBJ2-1; unclear D gene. The V and J ends lost 1 base and 0 bases respectively, with 10 bases between them. CDR3 length: 16 residues. CDR1 SGHDN and CDR2 FVKESK come from the germline V gene.

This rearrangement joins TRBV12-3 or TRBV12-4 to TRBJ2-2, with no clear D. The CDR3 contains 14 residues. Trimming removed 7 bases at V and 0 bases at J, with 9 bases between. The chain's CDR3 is CASTQHTNTGELFF. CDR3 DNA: TGTGCCAGCACTCAGCACACGAACACCGGGGAGCTGTTTTTT.

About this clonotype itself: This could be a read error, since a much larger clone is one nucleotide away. This CDR3 reads CASSRGTGVLKGIQYF. The CDR3 DNA is TGTGCCAGCAGCAGGGGGACAGGGGTCCTTAAGGGCATTCAGTACTTC. The chain links TRBV5-5 to TRBJ2-4; 10 bases agree with TRBD1. The CDR3 is 16 residues long. After removal of 4 bases from V and 9 bases from J, the junction contained 13 bases not matched to a gene. CDR1 is SGHKS, CDR2 YYEKEE, per germline (reference sequence).

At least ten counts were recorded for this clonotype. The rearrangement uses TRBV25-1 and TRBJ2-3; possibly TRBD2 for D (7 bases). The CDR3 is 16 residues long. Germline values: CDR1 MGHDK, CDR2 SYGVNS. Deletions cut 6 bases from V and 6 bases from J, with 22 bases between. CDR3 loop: CASSPSGGGPSDTQYF. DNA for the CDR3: TGTGCCAGCAGCCCTTCTGGGGGGGGGCCTAGTGATACGCAGTATTTT. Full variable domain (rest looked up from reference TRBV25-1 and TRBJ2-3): EADIYQTPRYLVIGTGKKITLECSQTMGHDKMYWYQQDPGMELHLIHYSYGVNSTEKGDLSSESTVSRIRTEHFPLTLESARPSHTSQYLCASSPSGGGPSDTQYFGPGTRLTVL.

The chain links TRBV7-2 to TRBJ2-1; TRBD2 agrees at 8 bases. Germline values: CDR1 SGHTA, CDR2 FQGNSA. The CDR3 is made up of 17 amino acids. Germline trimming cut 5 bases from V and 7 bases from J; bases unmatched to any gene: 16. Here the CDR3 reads CASSPPGALAVGNEQFF. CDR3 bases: TGTGCCAGCAGCCCACCCGGGGCACTAGCGGTGGGGAATGAGCAGTTCTTC.

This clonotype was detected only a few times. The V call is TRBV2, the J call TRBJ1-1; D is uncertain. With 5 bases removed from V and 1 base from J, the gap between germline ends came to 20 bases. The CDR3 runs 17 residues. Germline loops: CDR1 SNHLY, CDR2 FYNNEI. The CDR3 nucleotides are TGTGCCAGCAGTCCTAGGGCGGGCCCTCAGAGGAACACTGAAGCTTTCTTT. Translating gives CASSPRAGPQRNTEAFF.

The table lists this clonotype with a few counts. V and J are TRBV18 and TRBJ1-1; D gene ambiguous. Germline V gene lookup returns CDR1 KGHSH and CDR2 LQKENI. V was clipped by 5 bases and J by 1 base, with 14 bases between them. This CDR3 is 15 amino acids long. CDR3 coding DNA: TGTGCCAGCTCAAAATCCGGCACAGAGAACACTGAAGCTTTCTTT. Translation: CASSKSGTENTEAFF.

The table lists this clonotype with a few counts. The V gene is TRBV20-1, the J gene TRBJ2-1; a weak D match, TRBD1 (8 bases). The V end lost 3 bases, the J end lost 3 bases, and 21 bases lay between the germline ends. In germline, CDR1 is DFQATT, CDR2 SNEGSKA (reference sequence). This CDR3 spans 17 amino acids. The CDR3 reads CSASRIRGRGSYNEQFF. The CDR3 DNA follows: TGCAGTGCTAGCCGTATCAGGGGGCGGGGGAGCTACAATGAGCAGTTCTTC.

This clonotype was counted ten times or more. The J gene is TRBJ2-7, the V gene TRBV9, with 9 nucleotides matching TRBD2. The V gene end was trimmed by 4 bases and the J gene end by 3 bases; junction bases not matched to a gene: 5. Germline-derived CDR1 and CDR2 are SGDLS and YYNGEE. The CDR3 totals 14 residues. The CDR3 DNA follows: TGTGCCAGCAGCACCCGTAGCGGGGGCTACGAGCAGTACTTC. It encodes CASSTRSGGYEQYF.

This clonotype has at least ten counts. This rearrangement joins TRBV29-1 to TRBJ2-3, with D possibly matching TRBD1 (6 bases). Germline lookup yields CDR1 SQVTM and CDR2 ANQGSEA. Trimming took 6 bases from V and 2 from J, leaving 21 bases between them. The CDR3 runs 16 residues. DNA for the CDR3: TGCAGCGTCCGACCTACCCAGACAGGCCACACAGATACGCAGTATTTT. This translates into CSVRPTQTGHTDTQYF.

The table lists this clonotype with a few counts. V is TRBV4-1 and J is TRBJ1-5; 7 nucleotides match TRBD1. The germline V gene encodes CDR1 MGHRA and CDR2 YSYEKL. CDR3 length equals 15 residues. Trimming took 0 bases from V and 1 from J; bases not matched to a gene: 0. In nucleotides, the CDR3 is TGCGCCAGCAGCCAAGACAGGGGGAGCAATCAGCCCCAGCATTTT. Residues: CASSQDRGSNQPQHF.

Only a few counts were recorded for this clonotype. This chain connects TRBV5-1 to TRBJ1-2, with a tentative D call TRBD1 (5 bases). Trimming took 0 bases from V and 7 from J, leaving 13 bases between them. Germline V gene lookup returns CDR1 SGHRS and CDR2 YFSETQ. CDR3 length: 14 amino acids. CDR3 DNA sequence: TGCGCCAGCAGCTTGGTCGGGGGTCCCGGTGGCTACACCTTC. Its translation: CASSLVGGPGGYTF.

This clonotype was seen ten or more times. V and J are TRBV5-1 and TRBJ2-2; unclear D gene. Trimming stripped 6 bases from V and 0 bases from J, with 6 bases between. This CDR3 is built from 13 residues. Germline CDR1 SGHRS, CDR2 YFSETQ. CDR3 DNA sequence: TGCGCCAGCACCCCTTCGAACACCGGGGAGCTGTTTTTT. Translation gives CASTPSNTGELFF.

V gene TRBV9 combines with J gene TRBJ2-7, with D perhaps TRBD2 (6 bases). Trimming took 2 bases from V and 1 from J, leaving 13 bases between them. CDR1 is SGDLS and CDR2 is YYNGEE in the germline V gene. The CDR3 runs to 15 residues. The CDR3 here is CASSVGGQGSYEQYF. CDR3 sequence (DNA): TGTGCCAGCAGCGTTGGAGGGCAGGGATCCTACGAGCAGTACTTC.

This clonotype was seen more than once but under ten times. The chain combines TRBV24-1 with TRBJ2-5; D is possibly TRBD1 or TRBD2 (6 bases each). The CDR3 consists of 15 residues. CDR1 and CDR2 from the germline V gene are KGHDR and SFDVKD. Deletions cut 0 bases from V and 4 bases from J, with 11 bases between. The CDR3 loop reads CATSDLRGAGETQYF. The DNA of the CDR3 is TGTGCCACCAGTGATTTGAGGGGGGCGGGAGAGACCCAGTACTTC.

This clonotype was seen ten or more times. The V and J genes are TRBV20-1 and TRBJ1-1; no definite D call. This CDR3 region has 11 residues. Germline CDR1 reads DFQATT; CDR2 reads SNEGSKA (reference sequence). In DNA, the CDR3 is TGCATCTCCAGGATGAACACTGAAGCTTTCTTT. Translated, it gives CISRMNTEAFF.

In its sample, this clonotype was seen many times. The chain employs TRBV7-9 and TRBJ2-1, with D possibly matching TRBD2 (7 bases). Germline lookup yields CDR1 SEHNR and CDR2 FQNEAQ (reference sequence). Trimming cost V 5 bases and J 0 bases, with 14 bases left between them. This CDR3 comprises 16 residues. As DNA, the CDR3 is TGTGCCAGCAGCCCGACGGGGGGCCTCTCCTACAATGAGCAGTTCTTC. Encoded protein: CASSPTGGLSYNEQFF.

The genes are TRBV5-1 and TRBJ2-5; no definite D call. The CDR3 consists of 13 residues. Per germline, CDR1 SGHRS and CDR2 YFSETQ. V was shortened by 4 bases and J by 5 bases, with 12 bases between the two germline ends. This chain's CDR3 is CASSPDPRETQYF. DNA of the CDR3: TGCGCCAGCAGCCCAGACCCACGTGAGACCCAGTACTTC.

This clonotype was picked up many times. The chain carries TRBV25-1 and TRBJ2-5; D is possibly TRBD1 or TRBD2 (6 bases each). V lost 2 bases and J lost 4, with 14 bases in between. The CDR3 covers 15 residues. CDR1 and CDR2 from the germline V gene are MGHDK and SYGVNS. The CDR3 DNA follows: TGTGCCAGCAGTGAAGGGGGGCCTGGGGGAGAGACCCAGTACTTC. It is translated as CASSEGGPGGETQYF.

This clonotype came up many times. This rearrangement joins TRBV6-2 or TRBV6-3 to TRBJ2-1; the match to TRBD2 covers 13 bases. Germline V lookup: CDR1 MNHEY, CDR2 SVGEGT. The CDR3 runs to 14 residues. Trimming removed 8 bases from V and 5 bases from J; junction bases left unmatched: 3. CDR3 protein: CASRGLAGNNEQFF. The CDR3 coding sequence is TGTGCCAGCCGGGGACTAGCGGGAAACAATGAGCAGTTCTTC.

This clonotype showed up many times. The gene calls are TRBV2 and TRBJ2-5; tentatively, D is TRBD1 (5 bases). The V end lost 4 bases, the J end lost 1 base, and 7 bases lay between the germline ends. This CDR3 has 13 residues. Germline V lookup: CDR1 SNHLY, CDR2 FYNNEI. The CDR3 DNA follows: TGTGCCAGCAGTGGAGACAGCCAAGAGACCCAGTACTTC. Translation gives CASSGDSQETQYF.

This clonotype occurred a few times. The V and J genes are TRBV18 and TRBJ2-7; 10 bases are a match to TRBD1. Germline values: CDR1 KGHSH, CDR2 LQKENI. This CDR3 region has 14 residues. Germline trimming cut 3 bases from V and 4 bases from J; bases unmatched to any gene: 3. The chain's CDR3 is CASSPGTGEYEQYV. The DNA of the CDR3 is TGTGCCAGCTCACCCGGGACAGGGGAATACGAGCAGTACGTC.

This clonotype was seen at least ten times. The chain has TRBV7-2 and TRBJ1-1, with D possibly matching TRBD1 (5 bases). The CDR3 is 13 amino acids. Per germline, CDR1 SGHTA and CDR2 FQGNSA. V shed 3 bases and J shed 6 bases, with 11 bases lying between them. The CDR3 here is CASSLRREAEAFF. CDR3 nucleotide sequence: TGTGCCAGCAGCTTGCGCAGGGAGGCTGAAGCTTTCTTT.

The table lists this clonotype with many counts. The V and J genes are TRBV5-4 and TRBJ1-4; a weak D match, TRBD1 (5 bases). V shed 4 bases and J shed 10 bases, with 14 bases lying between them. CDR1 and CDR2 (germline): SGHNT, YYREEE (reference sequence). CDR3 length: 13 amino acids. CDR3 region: CASSEAAGLKLFF. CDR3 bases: TGTGCCAGCAGCGAGGCAGCAGGGCTAAAACTGTTTTTT.

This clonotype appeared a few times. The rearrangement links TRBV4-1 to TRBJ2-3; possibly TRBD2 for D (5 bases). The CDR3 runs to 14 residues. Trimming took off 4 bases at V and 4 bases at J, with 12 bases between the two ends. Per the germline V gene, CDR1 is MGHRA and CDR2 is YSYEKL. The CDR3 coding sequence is TGCGCCAGCAGCCCACAAAAAGCGGCAGATACGCAGTATTTT. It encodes CASSPQKAADTQYF.

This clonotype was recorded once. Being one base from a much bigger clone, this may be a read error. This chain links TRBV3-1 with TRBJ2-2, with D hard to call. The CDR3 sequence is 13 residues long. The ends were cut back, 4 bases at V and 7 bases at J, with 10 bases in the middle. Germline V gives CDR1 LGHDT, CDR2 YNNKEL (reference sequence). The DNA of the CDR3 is TGTGCCAGCAGCCTATCCTTTAACGGGGAGCTGTTTTTT. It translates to CASSLSFNGELFF.

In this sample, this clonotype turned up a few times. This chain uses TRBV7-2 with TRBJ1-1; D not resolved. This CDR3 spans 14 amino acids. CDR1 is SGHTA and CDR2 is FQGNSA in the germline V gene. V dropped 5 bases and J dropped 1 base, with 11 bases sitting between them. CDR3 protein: CASSPRQENTEAFF. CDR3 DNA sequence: TGTGCCAGCAGCCCAAGACAAGAGAACACTGAAGCTTTCTTT.

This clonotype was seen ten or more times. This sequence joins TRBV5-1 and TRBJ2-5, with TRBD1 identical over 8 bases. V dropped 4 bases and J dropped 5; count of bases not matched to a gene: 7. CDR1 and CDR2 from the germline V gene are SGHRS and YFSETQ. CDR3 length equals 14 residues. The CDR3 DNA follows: TGCGCCAGCAGCGTCGGACAGGGAGCGGAGACCCAGTACTTC. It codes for CASSVGQGAETQYF.

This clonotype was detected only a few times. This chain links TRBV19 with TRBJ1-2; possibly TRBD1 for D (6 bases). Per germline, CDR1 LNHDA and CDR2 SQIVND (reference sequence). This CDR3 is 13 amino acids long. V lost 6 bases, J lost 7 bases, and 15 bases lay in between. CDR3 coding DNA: TGTGCCAGTAGAACAGGGCTCGTTGCTGGCTACACCTTC. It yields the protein CASRTGLVAGYTF.